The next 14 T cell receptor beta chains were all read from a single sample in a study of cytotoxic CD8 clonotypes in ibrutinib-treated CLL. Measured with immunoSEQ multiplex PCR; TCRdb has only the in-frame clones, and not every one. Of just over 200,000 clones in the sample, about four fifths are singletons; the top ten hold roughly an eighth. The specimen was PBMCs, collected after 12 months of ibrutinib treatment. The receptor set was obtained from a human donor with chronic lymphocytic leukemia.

CDR3 nucleotide sequence: TGTGCCAGTAGTACCCCAGGAGCCGGGACAGGGGCCTCGGAAGCTTTCTTT. This codes for CASSTPGAGTGASEAFF. The gene calls are TRBV19 and TRBJ1-1, with 10 positions matching TRBD1. Trimming at V came to 4 bases and at J to 8 bases, leaving 16 bases not matched to a gene. Germline CDR1 and CDR2: LNHDA and SQIVND (reference sequence). The CDR3 totals 17 residues.

The CDR3 region is CASSLAGARTRDEQFF. The CDR3 nucleotides are TGTGCCAGCAGTTTAGCGGGAGCCCGGACTAGGGATGAGCAGTTCTTC. The chain couples TRBV28 to TRBJ2-1, with 7 bases identical to TRBD2. CDR1 MDHEN and CDR2 SYDVKM come from the germline V gene. Trimming cost V 2 bases and J 8 bases; bases outside gene matches: 12. CDR3 size: 16 residues. Based on the CDR3 plus reference TRBV28 and TRBJ2-1, the full variable domain is DVKVTQSSRYLVKRTGEKVFLECVQDMDHENMFWYRQDPGLGLRLIYFSYDVKMKEKGDIPEGYSVSREKKERFSLILESASTNQTSMYLCASSLAGARTRDEQFFGPGTRLTVL.

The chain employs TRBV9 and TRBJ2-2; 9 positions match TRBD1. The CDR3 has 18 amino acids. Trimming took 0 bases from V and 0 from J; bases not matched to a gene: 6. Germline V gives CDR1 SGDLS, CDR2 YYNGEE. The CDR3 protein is CASSVGTGVPSNTGELFF. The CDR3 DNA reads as TGTGCCAGCAGCGTAGGGACAGGGGTTCCCTCGAACACCGGGGAGCTGTTTTTT. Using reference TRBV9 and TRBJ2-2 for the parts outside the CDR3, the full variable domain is DSGVTQTPKHLITATGQRVTLRCSPRSGDLSVYWYQQSLDQGLQFLIQYYNGEERAKGNILERFSAQQFPDLHSELNLSSLELGDSALYFCASSVGTGVPSNTGELFFGEGSRLTVL.

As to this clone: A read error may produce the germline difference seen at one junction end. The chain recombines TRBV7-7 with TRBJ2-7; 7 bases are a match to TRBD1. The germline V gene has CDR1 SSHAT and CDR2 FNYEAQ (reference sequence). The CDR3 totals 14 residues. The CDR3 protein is CASSLGTESYEQYF. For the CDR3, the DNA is TGTGCTAGCAGCTTAGGGACAGAGTCCTACGAGCAGTACTTC.

The CDR3 DNA reads as TGTGCCATCAGTGTTAGGGGGGAAGCTTTCTTT. It is translated as CAISVRGEAFF. The genes are TRBV10-3 and TRBJ1-1; maybe TRBD1 (6 bases). Trimming stripped 4 bases from V and 8 bases from J, with 8 bases between. The CDR3 covers 11 residues. The germline V gene encodes CDR1 ENHRY and CDR2 SYGVKD.

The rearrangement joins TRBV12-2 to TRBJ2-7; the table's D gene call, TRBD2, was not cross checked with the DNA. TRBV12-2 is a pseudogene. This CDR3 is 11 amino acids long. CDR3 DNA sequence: TGTGCAAGTCGCTTTCTCTACGAGCAGTACTTC. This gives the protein CASRFLYEQYF.

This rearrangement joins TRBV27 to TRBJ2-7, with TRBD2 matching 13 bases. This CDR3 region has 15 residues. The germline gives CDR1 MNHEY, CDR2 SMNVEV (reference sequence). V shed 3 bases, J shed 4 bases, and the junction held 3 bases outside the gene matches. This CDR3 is CASSLGLAGTYEQYF. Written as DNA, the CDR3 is TGTGCCAGCAGTTTGGGACTAGCGGGGACATACGAGCAGTACTTC.

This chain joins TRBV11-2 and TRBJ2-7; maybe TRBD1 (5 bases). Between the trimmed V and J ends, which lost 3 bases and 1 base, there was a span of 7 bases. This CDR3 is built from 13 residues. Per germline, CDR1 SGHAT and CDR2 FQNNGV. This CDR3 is CASSFTGSYEQYF. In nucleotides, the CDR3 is TGTGCCAGCAGCTTTACAGGTTCCTACGAGCAGTACTTC.

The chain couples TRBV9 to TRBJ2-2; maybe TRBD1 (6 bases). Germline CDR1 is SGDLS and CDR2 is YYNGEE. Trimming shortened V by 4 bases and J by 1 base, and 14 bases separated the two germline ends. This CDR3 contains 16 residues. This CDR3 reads CASSLEQGLNTGELFF. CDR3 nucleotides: TGTGCCAGCAGCCTCGAACAGGGCCTGAACACCGGGGAGCTGTTTTTT.

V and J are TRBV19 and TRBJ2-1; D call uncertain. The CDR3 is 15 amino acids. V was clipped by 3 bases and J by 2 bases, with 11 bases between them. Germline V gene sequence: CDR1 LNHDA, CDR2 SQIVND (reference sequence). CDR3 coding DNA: TGTGCCAGTAGTATCTGGGGTTTAACCTACAATGAGCAGTTCTTC. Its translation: CASSIWGLTYNEQFF. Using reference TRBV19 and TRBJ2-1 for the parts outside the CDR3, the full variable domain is DGGITQSPKYLFRKEGQNVTLSCEQNLNHDAMYWYRQDPGQGLRLIYYSQIVNDFQKGDIAEGYSVSREKKESFPLTVTSAQKNPTAFYLCASSIWGLTYNEQFFGPGTRLTVL.

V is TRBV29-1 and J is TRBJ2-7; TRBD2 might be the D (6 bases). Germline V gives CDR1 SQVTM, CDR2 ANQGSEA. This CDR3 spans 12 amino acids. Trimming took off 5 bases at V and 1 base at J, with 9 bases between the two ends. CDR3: CSVREFSYEQYF. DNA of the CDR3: TGCAGCGTTCGGGAGTTTTCCTACGAGCAGTACTTC.

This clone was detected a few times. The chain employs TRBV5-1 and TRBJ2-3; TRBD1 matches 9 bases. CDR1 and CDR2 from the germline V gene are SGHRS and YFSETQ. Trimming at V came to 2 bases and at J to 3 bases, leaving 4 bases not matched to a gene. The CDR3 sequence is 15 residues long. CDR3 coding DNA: TGCGCCAGCAGCTTACTGGACAGGGGAACAGATACGCAGTATTTT. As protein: CASSLLDRGTDTQYF. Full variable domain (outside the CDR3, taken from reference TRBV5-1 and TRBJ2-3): KAGVTQTPRYLIKTRGQQVTLSCSPISGHRSVSWYQQTPGQGLQFLFEYFSETQRNKGNFPGRFSGRQFSNSRSEMNVSTLELGDSALYLCASSLLDRGTDTQYFGPGTRLTVL.

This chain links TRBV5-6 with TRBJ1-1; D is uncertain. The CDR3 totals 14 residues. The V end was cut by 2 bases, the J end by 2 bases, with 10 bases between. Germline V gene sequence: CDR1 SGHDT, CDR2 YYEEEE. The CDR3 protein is CASSFGTPNTEAFF. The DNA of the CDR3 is TGTGCCAGCAGCTTCGGTACACCTAACACTGAAGCTTTCTTT.

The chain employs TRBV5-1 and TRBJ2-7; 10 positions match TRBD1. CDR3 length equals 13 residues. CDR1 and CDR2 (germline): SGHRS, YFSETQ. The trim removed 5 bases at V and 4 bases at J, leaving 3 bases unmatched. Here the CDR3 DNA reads TGCGCCAGCAGGGGGGACAGGGGTTACGAGCAGTACTTC. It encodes CASRGDRGYEQYF.